Following are 4 T cell receptor beta chains from one sample sequenced in a study of neurological immune-mediated disorders (dated by TCRdb to the late 2010s). The time point label of this sample denotes: technical triplicate 2. Libraries were made using 5' RACE. Sequencing was carried out with an Illumina HiSeq 2500. In-frame beta chains were kept once TCRdb had trimmed the public reads at Q25 with fastp and called clones with MiXCR. Records with the same CDR3 protein are collapsed into one entry carrying the most frequent genes and DNA. In all, the sample holds roughly 57,000 distinct CDR3 sequences, and 24% of those were seen once. In total, the top ten clones hold 4.6% of the sample. Sequenced input: PBMCs. The receptors derive from a man between 60 and 70 years old with HTLV-1-associated myelopathy (HAM/TSP).

This clonotype occurred many times. CDR3 loop: CASSLQGDNQPQHF. DNA for the CDR3: TGTGCCAGCAGCCTACAGGGGGACAATCAGCCCCAGCATTTT. The chain employs TRBV6-6 and TRBJ1-5; 8 positions agree with TRBD1. The CDR3 extends over 14 amino acids. V lost 6 bases and J lost 3; bases outside the gene matches: 4. Germline loops: CDR1 MNHNY, CDR2 SVGAGI (reference sequence).

This clonotype was counted at least ten times. The chain combines TRBV4-1 with TRBJ2-1, with 7 bases fitting TRBD2. There are 16 residues in the CDR3. With 1 base clipped from V and 4 bases from J, the junction kept 7 bases outside the gene matches. From germline, CDR1 is MGHRA and CDR2 YSYEKL. Here the CDR3 reads CASSQGAQRGYNEQFF. The DNA of the CDR3 is TGCGCCAGCAGCCAAGGCGCCCAGCGGGGATACAATGAGCAGTTCTTC.

This clonotype has ten or more counts. The chain employs TRBV20-1 and TRBJ1-4, with D possibly being TRBD1 (5 bases). V lost 3 bases, J lost 2 bases, and 13 bases lay in between. Germline V CDR1 and CDR2: DFQATT, SNEGSKA (reference sequence). The CDR3 loop spans 15 amino acids. The DNA of the CDR3 is TGCAGTGCTAGTAATCCCAGGGACACTAATGAAAAACTGTTTTTT. It is translated as CSASNPRDTNEKLFF.

As regards this clonotype: One end of the junction varies from germline; a read error may be responsible. This chain links TRBV10-3 with TRBJ2-1; weak D call: TRBD2 (6 bases). Germline V gives CDR1 ENHRY, CDR2 SYGVKD. This CDR3 spans 16 amino acids. DNA for the CDR3: TGTGCCATCAGTGAGTCGTGGGGGGTCCCCTACAGTGAGCAGTTCTTC. This encodes CAISESWGVPYSEQFF.